This TCR beta chain was identified during a study of blood T cells in healthy people across ages (dated by TCRdb to the mid-2010s). About the study as a whole: In model experiments, template switching captured roughly one uniquely barcoded TCR beta cDNA molecule for every two T cells. Using deep sequencing normalized with unique cDNA molecular identifiers, the study measured how TCR beta repertoire diversity changes with age. The study analyzed two additional independent replicas of 1 million unique cDNA reads from the same blood draw for two donors, one aged 18 to 30 and one aged 80 or older. To avoid experimental bias, donors of different ages were distributed randomly across sequencing lanes. Four age groups were formed from the donors: young (average approximately 16 years), middle-aged (around 37), aged (around 62) and long-lived (more than 75).

To note about this clonotype: This clone's antigen is unknown. Base qualities are not at hand, and no much larger clone is one base apart.

General findings and caveats noted by the study authors: Observed TCR beta diversity per million T cells fell roughly linearly with age, and a significant reduction was already apparent by age around 40. Estimates of total diversity based on one million sequenced T cells were considered lower bounds and underestimates. Because donor CMV infection status was unknown, age-related changes in expanded clonotypes were potentially confounded. Compared with the aged group, the long-lived group had more naive CD4+ T cells, fewer expanded clones and increased TCR diversity, a pattern suggesting age selection. Conclusive comparison of naive and antigen-experienced compartments was prevented by the profiling of bulk unsorted PBMCs. Observed TCR beta diversity correlated strongly with the percentage of naive T cells measured by flow cytometry.

The CDR3 contains 16 residues, cysteine and phenylalanine counted. Only the CDR3 part of the read is kept: 48 bases, read in frame from the first base. CDR1 is given as DFQATT and CDR2 as SNEGSKA, both from the germline V gene (reference sequence). Trimming takes 0 bases from V and 0 bases from J, and the germline ends sit 12 bases apart. The library was built by means of 5' RACE. Sequencing used an Illumina HiSeq 2500. A second about 7 to 12 cycle PCR used a sample-barcoded 5' primer and a J-beta primer mix. A unique molecular identifier was introduced onto each TCR beta cDNA molecule by a template-switch 5' adaptor carrying 12 random nucleotides. Each sample yielded at least 2.5 million CDR3-containing paired-end reads. All of the RNA was converted into first-strand cDNA using the Mint cDNA synthesis kit, with a TRBC-specific oligonucleotide serving as the primer. After uracil-DNA glycosylase treatment, a first 18-cycle PCR used universal primers M1SS and BC2_uni_R on all cDNA. Per the original workflow: Each sample was normalized by randomly selecting 1 million high-quality reads, each carrying a distinct molecular identifier. Reads sharing molecular identifiers were discarded rather than binned into consensus sequences. MiTCR, with a Q25 quality threshold and the strictest error-elimination algorithm, was used for CDR3 identification, clonotype clustering and error correction. A nonparametric unseen species model with Euler transformation was used to estimate lower-bound total TCR beta diversity. TCRdb redid the processing of the public reads, applying fastp at Q25 and MiXCR, and retained in-frame beta chains. Rows matching on CDR3 protein sequence are summarized as one entry with the most common DNA and genes. What appears here as the V and J calls and clone size reflects TCRdb's work, not the paper's. The sample includes 1.5 million to 2 million distinct CDR3 sequences, with about 49% observed a single time. The ten most abundant clones make up roughly 2% of the sample.

The 35 to 40 donors, aged 6 to 90 years, were systemically healthy Caucasian individuals from Russia. About 9.1 milliliters of peripheral blood were collected from each donor into EDTA-treated Vacutainer tubes. Ficoll-Paque density-gradient centrifugation was used to isolate PBMCs, with at least 6 million obtained per sample. Trizol reagent was used to extract total RNA from PBMCs, with at least 6 micrograms per sample. The percentages of naive CD45RAhigh/CD27high T cells were determined by flow cytometry on a PBMC aliquot from every donor. Input material: blood. The sequence links TRBV20-1 to TRBJ2-1; 6 matching bases give a weak D call of TRBD1. This TCR derives from a woman aged 40 to 50 in good health. CDR3 protein: CSARDRTGLSYNEQFF. The DNA sequence reads TGCAGTGCTAGAGATCGAACAGGGCTCTCCTACAATGAGCAGTTCTTC.